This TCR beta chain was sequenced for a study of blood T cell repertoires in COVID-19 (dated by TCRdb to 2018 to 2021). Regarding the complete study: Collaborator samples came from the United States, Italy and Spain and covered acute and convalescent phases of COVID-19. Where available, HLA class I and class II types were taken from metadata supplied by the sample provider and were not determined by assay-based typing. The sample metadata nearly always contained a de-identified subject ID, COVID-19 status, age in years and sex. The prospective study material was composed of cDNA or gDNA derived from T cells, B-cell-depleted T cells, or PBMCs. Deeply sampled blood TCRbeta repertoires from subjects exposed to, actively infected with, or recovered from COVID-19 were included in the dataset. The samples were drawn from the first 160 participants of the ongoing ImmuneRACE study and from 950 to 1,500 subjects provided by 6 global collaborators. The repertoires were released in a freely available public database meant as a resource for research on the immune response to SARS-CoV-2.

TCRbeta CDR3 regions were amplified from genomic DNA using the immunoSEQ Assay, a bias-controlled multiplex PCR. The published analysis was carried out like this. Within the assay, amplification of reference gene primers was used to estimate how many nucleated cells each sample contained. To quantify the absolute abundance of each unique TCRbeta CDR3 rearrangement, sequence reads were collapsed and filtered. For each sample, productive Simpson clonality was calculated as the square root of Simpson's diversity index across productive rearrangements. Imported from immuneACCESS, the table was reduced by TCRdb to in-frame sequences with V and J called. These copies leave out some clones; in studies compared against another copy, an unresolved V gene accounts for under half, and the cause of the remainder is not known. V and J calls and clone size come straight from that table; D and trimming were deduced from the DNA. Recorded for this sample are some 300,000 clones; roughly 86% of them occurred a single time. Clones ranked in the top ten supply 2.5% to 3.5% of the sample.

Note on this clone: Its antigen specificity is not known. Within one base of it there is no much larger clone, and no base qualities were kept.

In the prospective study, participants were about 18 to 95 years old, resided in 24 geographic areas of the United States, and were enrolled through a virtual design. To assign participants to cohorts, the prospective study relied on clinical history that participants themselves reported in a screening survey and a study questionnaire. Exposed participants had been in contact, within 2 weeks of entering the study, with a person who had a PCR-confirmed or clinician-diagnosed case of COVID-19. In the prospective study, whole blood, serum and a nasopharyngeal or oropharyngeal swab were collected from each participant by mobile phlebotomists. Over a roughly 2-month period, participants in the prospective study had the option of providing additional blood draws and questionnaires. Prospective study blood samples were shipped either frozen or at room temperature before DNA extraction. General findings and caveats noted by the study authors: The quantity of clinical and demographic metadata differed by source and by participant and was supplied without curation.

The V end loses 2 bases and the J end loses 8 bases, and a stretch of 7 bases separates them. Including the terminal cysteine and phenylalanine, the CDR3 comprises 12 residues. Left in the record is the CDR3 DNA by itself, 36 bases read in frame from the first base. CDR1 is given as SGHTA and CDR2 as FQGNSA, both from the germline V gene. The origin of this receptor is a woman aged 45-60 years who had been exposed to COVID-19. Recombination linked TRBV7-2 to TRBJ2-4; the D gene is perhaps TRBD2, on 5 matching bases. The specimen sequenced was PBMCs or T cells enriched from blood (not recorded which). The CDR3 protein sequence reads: CASSLYSDIQYF. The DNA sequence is TGTGCCAGCAGCTTATATAGCGACATTCAGTACTTC.